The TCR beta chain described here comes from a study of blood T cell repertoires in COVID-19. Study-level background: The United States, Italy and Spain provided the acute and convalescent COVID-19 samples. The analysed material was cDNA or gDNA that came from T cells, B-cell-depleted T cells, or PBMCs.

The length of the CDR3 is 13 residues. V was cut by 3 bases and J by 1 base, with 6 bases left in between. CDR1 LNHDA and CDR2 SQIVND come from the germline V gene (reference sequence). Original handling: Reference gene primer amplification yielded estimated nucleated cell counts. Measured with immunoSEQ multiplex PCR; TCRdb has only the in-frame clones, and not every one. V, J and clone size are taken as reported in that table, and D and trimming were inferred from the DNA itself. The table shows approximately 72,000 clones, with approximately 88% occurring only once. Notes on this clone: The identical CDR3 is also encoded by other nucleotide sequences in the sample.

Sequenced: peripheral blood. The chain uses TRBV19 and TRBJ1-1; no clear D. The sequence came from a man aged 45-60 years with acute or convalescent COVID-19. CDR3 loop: CASSIGGNTEAFF. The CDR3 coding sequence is TGTGCCAGTAGTATTGGCGGGAACACTGAAGCTTTCTTT.